This TCR beta chain came from a study of blood T cell repertoires in COVID-19. Study details: Specimens from acute and convalescent COVID-19 originated in the United States, Italy and Spain. Nucleic acid was either cDNA or gDNA, and it came from T cells, B-cell-depleted T cells, or PBMCs.

Authors' processing steps: Amplification of reference gene primers provided the estimated nucleated cell counts. Sequencing was performed with immunoSEQ multiplex PCR; in TCRdb, only in-frame clones are kept and a portion is missing. The V and J calls and clone size were taken over from that table, and D and trimming were inferred from the DNA. Of fewer than 200,000 clones listed, approximately 86% are singletons. CDR1 is MDHEN, CDR2 SYDVKM, per germline. V lost 4 bases, J lost 4 bases, and 2 bases stayed unmatched. The CDR3 has 14 amino acids. The TCR sequence derives from a man aged 50 to 60 with active or convalescent COVID-19. Material: peripheral blood. The gene calls are TRBV28 and TRBJ2-7; 12 nucleotides agree with TRBD2. The CDR3 nucleotides read TGTGCCAGCAGTTCTAGCGGGAGGGCTTACGAGCAGTACTTC. Translated, it gives CASSSSGRAYEQYF.